One T cell receptor beta chain is described in this entry. The antigen is not known. The sample is drawn from a study of T-cell reconstitution after alpha-beta-depleted transplantation in children. Germline V gives CDR1 SQVTM, CDR2 ANQGSEA. The CDR3 is made up of 13 amino acids. Trimming took off 6 bases at V and 0 bases at J, with 11 bases between the two ends. During its preparation, the TCRbeta library received unique molecular identifiers. One entry per CDR3 protein results from TCRdb running MiXCR on the PCR reads. Here the sample spans a few hundred thousand distinct CDR3 sequences, around 15% being singletons. Findings and caveats of the study: One year post-transplant, T-cell counts and diversity were largely derived from T cells produced anew. Expanded graft clones numbering several hundred reportedly gave rise to alpha-beta T cells about two months after transplant. Surviving thymic progenitors and recipient T cells were the source of high TCRbeta diversity at day 60 in some patients.

This TCR came from a boy less than two years old who had a stem cell transplant for Wiskott-Aldrich syndrome, so the T cells may come from the graft donor. V usage is TRBV29-1 and J usage is TRBJ1-1, with D perhaps TRBD1 (5 bases). Material: PBMCs, mostly from graft donor cells, obtained 360 days after TCRalphabeta/CD19-depleted stem cell transplant. The CDR3 DNA reads TGCAGCGTGGACGGGACCATGAACACTGAAGCTTTCTTT. The encoded protein is CSVDGTMNTEAFF.